The source of this TCR beta chain is a study of T cell repertoires in chronic hepatitis B (dated by TCRdb to between 2017 and 2020). The CDR3 contains 18 residues, cysteine and phenylalanine counted. Only CDR3 DNA remains: 54 bases, in frame from the first base. Trimming takes 5 bases from V and 5 bases from J, and the germline ends sit 22 bases apart. In the germline V gene, CDR1 corresponds to LGHNA and CDR2 to YSLEER. Receptor amplification or capture employed the immunoSEQ multiplex PCR assay. TCRdb's version of the immuneACCESS table is confined to in-frame rearrangements and falls short of the full clone set. An unresolved V gene accounts for under half of the shortfall where checked; the remainder is of unknown origin. The sample table gives approximately 15 clones. On this clone: Base qualities are missing; no much larger clone stands one base away.

The receptor chain draws on TRBV4-3 and TRBJ2-6, with an unclear D gene assignment. This TCR was sampled from a human donor with chronic hepatitis B virus infection. Sequenced input: HBV core (core195) epitope-specific CD8+ T cells from PBMCs. Here the CDR3 is given as CASSYLLTSQSRANVLTF. The sequence in DNA is TGCGCCAGCAGCTATTTACTGACGTCACAAAGTCGGGCCAACGTCCTGACTTTC.